This T cell receptor beta chain was found in a study of T-cell memory formation after mild COVID-19. Regarding the study as a whole: Among contracting clones, CD4+ were mainly CM/EM and CD8+ enriched in EMRA.

Each CDR3 protein gets one entry after TCRdb re-called the 5' RACE reads with MiXCR. This table has 430,000 or so distinct CDR3 sequences, approximately 23% appearing once. CDR1 SQVTM and CDR2 ANQGSEA come from the germline V gene. J gave up 2 bases and V 7 bases, and 11 bases lay outside the gene matches. The CDR3 is 15 residues long. There are a few counts of this clonotype. What it binds is not known. V is TRBV29-1 and J is TRBJ2-7, with 10 bases lining up with TRBD2. The sample was PBMCs or a T cell subset sorted from them (not recorded which). The source is an adult woman who had mild COVID-19 (a few samples of this study predate the infection). Cell type and time point are not known. CDR3 DNA: TGCAGCGGAATGGGGCTAGCGGGAGCCACCTACGAGCAGTACTTC. This gives the protein CSGMGLAGATYEQYF.